One sample yielded the 15 T cell receptor beta chains listed below, sequenced in a study of early T cells in non-severe SARS-CoV-2 infection. TCRdb reanalysed the 5' RACE reads using MiXCR and keeps one entry per CDR3 protein. The profile shows tens of thousands of distinct CDR3 sequences, under 7.5% of them singletons. Sequenced sample: whole blood. These TCRs come from an adult who was a healthcare worker with PCR-confirmed SARS-CoV-2 infection or an uninfected control (not recorded which).

This clonotype was observed many times. The genes are TRBV10-1 and TRBJ2-7; no clear D. Germline CDR1 WNHNN, CDR2 SYGVQD (reference sequence). The CDR3 sequence is 12 residues long. V lost 2 bases, J lost 9 bases, and 11 bases lay in between. This chain's CDR3 is CASSEAATAQYF. CDR3 bases: TGCGCCAGCAGTGAGGCGGCAACCGCGCAGTACTTC.

This clonotype was observed many times. The CDR3, as DNA: TGTGCCAGTAACTCTGGGGCCAACGTCCTGACTTTC. Its protein product is CASNSGANVLTF. This chain uses TRBV19 with TRBJ2-6, with D unresolved. CDR3 size: 12 residues. Germline-derived CDR1 and CDR2 are LNHDA and SQIVND (reference sequence). Trimming removed 7 bases from V and 0 bases from J, with 1 base in between.

Many counts were recorded for this clonotype. The chain joins TRBV7-3 to TRBJ2-2; a possible D gene is TRBD2 (5 bases). V was clipped by 6 bases and J by 1 base, with 9 bases between them. The CDR3 length is 14 residues. CDR1 is SGHTA, CDR2 FQGTGA, per germline. The CDR3 bases are TGTGCCAGCAGAGAAAGCGGGAACACCGGGGAGCTGTTTTTT. Translating it yields CASRESGNTGELFF.

This clonotype was seen many times. The chain joins TRBV20-1 to TRBJ2-7; D is unclear. In germline, CDR1 is DFQATT, CDR2 SNEGSKA (reference sequence). CDR3 length: 12 residues. V lost 4 bases and J lost 3, with 10 bases in between. CDR3 residues: CSANSFYYEQYF. DNA for the CDR3: TGCAGTGCTAACAGTTTCTACTACGAGCAGTACTTC.

This clonotype has at least ten counts. The rearrangement joins TRBV4-1 to TRBJ1-2, with 8 bases aligning to TRBD1. Unmatched junction bases numbered 6, after V lost 4 bases and J lost 8 bases. The CDR3 covers 13 residues. Germline CDR1 and CDR2: MGHRA and YSYEKL. The CDR3: CASSLIGTGGYTF. The CDR3 bases are TGCGCCAGCAGCCTGATAGGGACAGGCGGCTACACCTTC.

The V gene is TRBV28, the J gene TRBJ1-2; 11 bases fit TRBD1. CDR1 MDHEN and CDR2 SYDVKM come from the germline V gene. This CDR3 is built from 15 residues. V trimming: 4 bases; J trimming: 4 bases; junction bases outside the gene matches: 5. The CDR3 region has the DNA TGTGCCAGCAGTTCTGCCGGGACAGGGGGCTATGGCTACACCTTC. This translates into CASSSAGTGGYGYTF.

V is TRBV5-1 and J is TRBJ2-5, with D perhaps TRBD2 (6 bases). The CDR3 is 14 residues long. Germline CDR1 and CDR2: SGHRS and YFSETQ. The V end lost 2 bases, the J end lost 3 bases, and 11 bases lay between the germline ends. Here the CDR3 reads CASSLLGLKETQYF. For the CDR3, the DNA is TGCGCCAGCAGCTTACTGGGACTGAAAGAGACCCAGTACTTC.

At least ten counts were recorded for this clonotype. CDR3 sequence reads: CASSQLPAGGNEQFF. The CDR3 bases are TGTGCCAGCAGCCAACTTCCCGCGGGAGGTAATGAGCAGTTCTTC. This chain joins TRBV3-1 and TRBJ2-1; 8 positions agree with TRBD2. The CDR3 loop spans 15 amino acids. V was clipped by 2 bases and J by 7 bases; unmatched bases: 7. The germline V gene has CDR1 LGHDT and CDR2 YNNKEL (reference sequence).

This clonotype was observed many times. The chain joins TRBV30 to TRBJ2-1, with 8 bases fitting TRBD2. Trimming at V came to 5 bases and at J to 9 bases, leaving 12 bases not matched to a gene. CDR1 GTSNPN and CDR2 SVGIG come from the germline V gene (reference sequence). CDR3 length equals 14 residues. The CDR3 sequence: CAWQTGTSAGEQFF. In DNA form, the CDR3 reads TGTGCCTGGCAAACCGGGACTAGTGCCGGTGAGCAGTTCTTC.

This clonotype was seen repeatedly, ten times or more. This chain joins TRBV5-6 and TRBJ2-7; 10 bases map to TRBD2. This CDR3 is built from 15 residues. After removal of 1 base from V and 7 bases from J, the junction contained 8 bases not matched to a gene. Germline V gives CDR1 SGHDT, CDR2 YYEEEE. CDR3 loop: CASSLYPAGGEEQYF. CDR3 nucleotide sequence: TGTGCCAGCAGCTTGTACCCAGCGGGAGGGGAGGAGCAGTACTTC.

This clonotype occurred many times. The chain is built from TRBV5-4 and TRBJ1-1; D might be TRBD1 (6 bases). The germline V gene encodes CDR1 SGHNT and CDR2 YYREEE (reference sequence). This CDR3 has 15 residues. Trimming cost V 4 bases and J 3 bases, with 16 bases left between them. As DNA, the CDR3 is TGTGCCAGCAGCCCCGTTGGGGGGCAGTACACTGAAGCTTTCTTT. It translates to CASSPVGGQYTEAFF.

This clonotype was seen ten or more times. This chain connects TRBV28 to TRBJ2-3, with D unresolved. Germline V gives CDR1 MDHEN, CDR2 SYDVKM. Trimming cost V 3 bases and J 4 bases, with 20 bases left between them. This CDR3 is built from 17 residues. CDR3 in DNA: TGTGCCAGCAGTTTCACCTGGAATTCAGGAGAGGCAGATACGCAGTATTTT. Translated: CASSFTWNSGEADTQYF.

Ten or more counts support this clonotype. The genes are TRBV7-9 and TRBJ2-1, with TRBD2 identical over 9 bases. The CDR3 has 16 amino acids. Looked up from germline, CDR1 is SEHNR and CDR2 is FQNEAQ (reference sequence). Losses at the gene ends were 1 base for V and 3 bases for J; bases not matched to a gene: 4. The CDR3 is CASSLVVTSGYNEQFF. The CDR3 DNA reads as TGTGCCAGCAGCTTAGTAGTGACTAGCGGCTACAATGAGCAGTTCTTC.

This clonotype was picked up a small number of times. The genes are TRBV6-6 and TRBJ2-1; 10 bases map to TRBD2. CDR3 size: 18 residues. Germline V CDR1 and CDR2: MNHNY, SVGAGI (reference sequence). Losses at the gene ends were 7 bases for V and 2 bases for J; bases not matched to a gene: 14. The DNA for the CDR3 is TGTGCCAGCACCTCGGGACTAGCGTCCCTTCACCCCTACAATGAGCAGTTCTTC. Its protein product is CASTSGLASLHPYNEQFF.

This clonotype was observed a few times. The J gene is TRBJ2-5, the V gene TRBV7-9; TRBD1 aligns across 8 bases. Germline V lookup: CDR1 SEHNR, CDR2 FQNEAQ (reference sequence). The CDR3 extends over 14 amino acids. J gave up 1 base and V 6 bases, and 4 bases lay outside the gene matches. In DNA, the CDR3 is TGTGCCAGCAGACGGACAGGGCCCCAAGAGACCCAGTACTTC. Protein: CASRRTGPQETQYF.